This entry features one TCR beta chain sequence. Antigen specificity is unknown. The sample is drawn from a study of T cell responses to AZD1222 COVID-19 vaccine. Points from the study as a whole: Spike-specific TCR breadth and depth grew following two AZD1222 doses. Possibly, clonal diversity was underestimated; donors were largely white British and included more females.

V lost 0 bases and J 0 bases, leaving 13 bases between the germline ends. There are 17 residues in the CDR3. Germline V gene sequence: CDR1 SGHRS, CDR2 YFSETQ. Sequencing was performed with immunoSEQ multiplex PCR; in TCRdb, only in-frame clones are kept and a portion is missing. Counted here are 120,000 or so clones, around 87% occurring once; the ten biggest clones make up over 9.5%. This chain links TRBV5-1 with TRBJ1-3, with D maybe TRBD1 (5 bases). This sequence originates from an adult in good health. The sample in question was peripheral blood, obtained on day 0 of AZD1222 vaccination. CDR3 protein: CASSLGSGTISGNTIYF. Here the CDR3 DNA reads TGCGCCAGCAGCTTGGGGAGTGGGACCATCTCTGGAAACACCATATATTTT.